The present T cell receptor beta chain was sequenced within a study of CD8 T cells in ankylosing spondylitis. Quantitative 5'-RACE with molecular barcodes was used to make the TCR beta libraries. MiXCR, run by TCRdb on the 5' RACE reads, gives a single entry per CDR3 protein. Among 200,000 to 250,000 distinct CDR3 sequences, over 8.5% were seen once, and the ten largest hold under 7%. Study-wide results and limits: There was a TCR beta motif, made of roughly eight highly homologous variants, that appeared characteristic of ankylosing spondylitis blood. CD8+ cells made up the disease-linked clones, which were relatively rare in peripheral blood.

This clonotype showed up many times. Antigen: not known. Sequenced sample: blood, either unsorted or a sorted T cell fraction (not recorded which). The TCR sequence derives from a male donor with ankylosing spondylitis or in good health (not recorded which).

CDR3 DNA sequence: TGCAGCGTTCGGGGGACAGGGGTTTACAATGAGCAGTTCTTC. Protein: CSVRGTGVYNEQFF. The chain recombines TRBV29-1 with TRBJ2-1; 10 nucleotides line up with TRBD1. The CDR3 is 14 amino acids. J gave up 4 bases and V 5 bases, and 5 bases lay outside the gene matches. Germline V gives CDR1 SQVTM, CDR2 ANQGSEA.